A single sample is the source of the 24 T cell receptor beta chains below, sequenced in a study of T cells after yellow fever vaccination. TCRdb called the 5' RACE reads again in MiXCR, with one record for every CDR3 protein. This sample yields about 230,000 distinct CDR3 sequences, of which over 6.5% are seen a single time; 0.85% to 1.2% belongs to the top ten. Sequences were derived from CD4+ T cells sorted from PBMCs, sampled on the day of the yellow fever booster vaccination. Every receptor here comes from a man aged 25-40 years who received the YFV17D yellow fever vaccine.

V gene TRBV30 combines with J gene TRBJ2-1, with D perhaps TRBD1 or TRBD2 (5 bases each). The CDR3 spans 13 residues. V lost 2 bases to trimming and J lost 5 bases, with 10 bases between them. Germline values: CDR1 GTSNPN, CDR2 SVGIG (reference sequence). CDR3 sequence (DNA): TGTGCCTGGAGTACGGGACCAAACAATGAGCAGTTCTTC. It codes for CAWSTGPNNEQFF. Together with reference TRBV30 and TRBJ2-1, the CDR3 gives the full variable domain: SQTIHQWPATLVQPVGSPLSLECTVEGTSNPNLYWYRQAAGRGLQLLFYSVGIGQISSEVPQNLSASRPQDRQFILSSKKLLLSDSGFYLCAWSTGPNNEQFFGPGTRLTVL.

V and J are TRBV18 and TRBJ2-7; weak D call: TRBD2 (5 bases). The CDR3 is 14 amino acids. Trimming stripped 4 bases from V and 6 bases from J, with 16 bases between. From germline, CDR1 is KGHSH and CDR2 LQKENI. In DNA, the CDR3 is TGTGCCAGCTCACGGGGAGTTATCGCGGGCGAGCAGTACTTC. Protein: CASSRGVIAGEQYF.

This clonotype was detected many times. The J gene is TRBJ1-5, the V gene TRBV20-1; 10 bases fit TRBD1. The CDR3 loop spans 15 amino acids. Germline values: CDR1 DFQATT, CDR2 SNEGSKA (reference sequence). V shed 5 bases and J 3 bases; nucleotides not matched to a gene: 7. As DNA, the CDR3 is TGCAGTGCTCGTCCCGGGACAGGGGACAATCAGCCCCAGCATTTT. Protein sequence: CSARPGTGDNQPQHF.

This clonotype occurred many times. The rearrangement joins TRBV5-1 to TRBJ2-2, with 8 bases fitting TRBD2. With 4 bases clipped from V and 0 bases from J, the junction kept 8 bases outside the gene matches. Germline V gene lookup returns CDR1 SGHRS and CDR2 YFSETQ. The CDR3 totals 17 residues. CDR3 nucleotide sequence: TGCGCCAGCAGCCCATTATTTAGCGGGGCGAACACCGGGGAGCTGTTTTTT. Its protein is CASSPLFSGANTGELFF.

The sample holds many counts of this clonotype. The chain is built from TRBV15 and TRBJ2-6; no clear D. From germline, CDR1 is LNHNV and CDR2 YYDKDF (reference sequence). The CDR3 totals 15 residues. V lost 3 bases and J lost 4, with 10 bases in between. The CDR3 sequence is CATSRGAIGANVLTF. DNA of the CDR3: TGTGCCACCAGCAGGGGCGCTATCGGGGCCAACGTCCTGACTTTC.

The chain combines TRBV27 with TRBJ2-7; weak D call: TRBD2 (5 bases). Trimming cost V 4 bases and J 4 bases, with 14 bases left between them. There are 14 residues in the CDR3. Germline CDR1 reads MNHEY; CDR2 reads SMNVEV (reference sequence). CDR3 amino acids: CASSSGGGDYEQYF. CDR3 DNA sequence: TGTGCCAGCAGTTCTGGAGGTGGGGATTACGAGCAGTACTTC.

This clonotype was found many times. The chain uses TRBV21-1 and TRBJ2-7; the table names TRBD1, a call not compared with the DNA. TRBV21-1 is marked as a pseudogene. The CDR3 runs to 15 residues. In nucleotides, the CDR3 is TGTGCCAGCAGCAAAGAGGTTGGACAGGGCCGGGAGCAGTACTTC. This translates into CASSKEVGQGREQYF.

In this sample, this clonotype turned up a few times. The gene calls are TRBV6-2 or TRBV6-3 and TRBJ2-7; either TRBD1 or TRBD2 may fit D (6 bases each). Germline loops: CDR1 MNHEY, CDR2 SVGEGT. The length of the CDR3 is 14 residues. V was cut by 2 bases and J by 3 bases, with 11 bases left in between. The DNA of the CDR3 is TGTGCCAGCAGTTACGATGGGGGGCGCTACGAGCAGTACTTC. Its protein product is CASSYDGGRYEQYF.

CDR3 nucleotides: TGCAGTGCTAGAGATTATAGGACACGGGGGTGGCAAGAGACCCAGTACTTC. Protein: CSARDYRTRGWQETQYF. The chain links TRBV20-1 to TRBJ2-5, with a tentative D call TRBD2 (6 bases). Germline V lookup: CDR1 DFQATT, CDR2 SNEGSKA (reference sequence). Deletions cut 0 bases from V and 2 bases from J, with 19 bases between. CDR3 length: 17 amino acids.

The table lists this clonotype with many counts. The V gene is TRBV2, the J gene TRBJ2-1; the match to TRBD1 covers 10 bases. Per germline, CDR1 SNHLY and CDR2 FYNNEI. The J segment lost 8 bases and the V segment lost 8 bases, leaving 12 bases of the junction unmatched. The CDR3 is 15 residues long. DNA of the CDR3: TGTGCCAGCCAGATTCCGGGACAGGGGATCTATGAGCAGTTCTTC. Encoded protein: CASQIPGQGIYEQFF.

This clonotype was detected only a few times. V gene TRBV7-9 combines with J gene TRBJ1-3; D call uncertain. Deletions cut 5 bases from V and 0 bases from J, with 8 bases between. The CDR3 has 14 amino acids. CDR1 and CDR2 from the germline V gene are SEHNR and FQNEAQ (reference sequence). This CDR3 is CASSRGVSGNTIYF. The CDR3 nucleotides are TGTGCCAGCAGCCGAGGCGTCTCTGGAAACACCATATATTTT. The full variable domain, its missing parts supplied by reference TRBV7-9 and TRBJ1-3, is DTGVSQNPRHKITKRGQNVTFRCDPISEHNRLYWYRQTLGQGPEFLTYFQNEAQLEKSRLLSDRFSAERPKGSFSTLEIQRTEQGDSAMYLCASSRGVSGNTIYFGEGSWLTVV.

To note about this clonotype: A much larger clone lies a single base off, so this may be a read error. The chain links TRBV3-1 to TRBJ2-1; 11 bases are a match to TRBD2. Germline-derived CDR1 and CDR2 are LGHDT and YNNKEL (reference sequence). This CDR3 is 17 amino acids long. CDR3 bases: TGTGCCATCAGCCAGCTACTAGCGGGAGAGTCCTACAATGAGCAGTTCTTC. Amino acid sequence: CAISQLLAGESYNEQFF.

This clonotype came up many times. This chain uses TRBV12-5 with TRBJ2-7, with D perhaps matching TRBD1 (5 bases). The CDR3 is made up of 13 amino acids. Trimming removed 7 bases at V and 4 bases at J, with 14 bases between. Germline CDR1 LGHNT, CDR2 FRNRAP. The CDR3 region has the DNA TGTGCTAGTGCCTTGGGGCACGCTTACGAGCAGTACTTC. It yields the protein CASALGHAYEQYF.

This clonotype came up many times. DNA for the CDR3: TGTGCCAGCAGTGATAGATGCAGGACCCAAAACTATGGCTACACCTTC. Protein sequence: CASSDRCRTQNYGYTF. The chain carries TRBV6-4 and TRBJ1-2; D is unclear. Per the germline V gene, CDR1 is MRHNA and CDR2 is SNTAGT. Between the trimmed V and J ends, which lost 3 bases and 2 bases, there was a span of 16 bases. The CDR3 loop spans 16 amino acids.

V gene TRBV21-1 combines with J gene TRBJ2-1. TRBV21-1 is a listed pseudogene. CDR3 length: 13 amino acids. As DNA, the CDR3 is TGTGCCAGCGGTGGTTGGGCCTACAATGAGCAGTTCTTC. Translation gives CASGGWAYNEQFF.

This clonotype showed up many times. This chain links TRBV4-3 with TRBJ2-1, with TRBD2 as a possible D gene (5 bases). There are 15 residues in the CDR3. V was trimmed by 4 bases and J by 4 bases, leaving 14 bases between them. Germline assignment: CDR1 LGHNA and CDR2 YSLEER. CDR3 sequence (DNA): TGCGCCAGCAGCCTAGTGAACGGGGAGTACAATGAGCAGTTCTTC. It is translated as CASSLVNGEYNEQFF.

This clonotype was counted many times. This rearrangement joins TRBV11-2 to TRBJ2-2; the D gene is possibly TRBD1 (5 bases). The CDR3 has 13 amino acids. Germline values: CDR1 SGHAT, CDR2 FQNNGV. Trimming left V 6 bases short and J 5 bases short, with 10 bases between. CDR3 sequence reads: CASSIQVTGELFF. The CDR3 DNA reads TGTGCCAGCAGTATACAGGTTACCGGGGAGCTGTTTTTT.

The CDR3 DNA follows: TGCAGTGCTTCCGGATCCGCAGGAAACACCATATATTTT. Translation: CSASGSAGNTIYF. This rearrangement joins TRBV20-1 to TRBJ1-3, with D uncertain. CDR3 length equals 13 residues. Trimming shortened V by 5 bases and J by 4 bases, and 12 bases separated the two germline ends. Germline assignment: CDR1 DFQATT and CDR2 SNEGSKA (reference sequence).

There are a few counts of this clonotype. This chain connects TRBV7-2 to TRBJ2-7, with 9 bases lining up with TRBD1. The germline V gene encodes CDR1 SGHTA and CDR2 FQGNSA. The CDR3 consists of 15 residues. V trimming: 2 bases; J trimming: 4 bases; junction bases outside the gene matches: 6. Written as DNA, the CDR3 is TGTGCCAGCAGCTTATCCCCCGGGACAGGGTACGAGCAGTACTTC. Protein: CASSLSPGTGYEQYF.

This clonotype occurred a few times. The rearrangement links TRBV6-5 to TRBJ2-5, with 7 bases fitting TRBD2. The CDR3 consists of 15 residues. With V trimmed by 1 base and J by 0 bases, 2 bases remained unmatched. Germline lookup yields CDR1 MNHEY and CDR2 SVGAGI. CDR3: CASSYWGGYQETQYF. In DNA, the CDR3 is TGTGCCAGCAGTTACTGGGGGGGGTACCAAGAGACCCAGTACTTC.

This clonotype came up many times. Here the CDR3 DNA reads TGTGCCATCAGTGAGTTGGGCGAGCAGTACTTC. Translated, it gives CAISELGEQYF. This rearrangement joins TRBV10-3 to TRBJ2-7; D unclear. V gave up 1 base and J gave up 6 bases, with 4 bases separating them. Per the germline V gene, CDR1 is ENHRY and CDR2 is SYGVKD. The CDR3 totals 11 residues.

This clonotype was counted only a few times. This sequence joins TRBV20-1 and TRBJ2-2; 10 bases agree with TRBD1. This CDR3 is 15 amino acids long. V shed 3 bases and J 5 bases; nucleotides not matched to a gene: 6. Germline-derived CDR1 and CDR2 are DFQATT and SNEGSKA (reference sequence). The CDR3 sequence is CSARPGQGFTGELFF. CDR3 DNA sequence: TGCAGTGCTAGGCCGGGACAGGGGTTTACCGGGGAGCTGTTTTTT.

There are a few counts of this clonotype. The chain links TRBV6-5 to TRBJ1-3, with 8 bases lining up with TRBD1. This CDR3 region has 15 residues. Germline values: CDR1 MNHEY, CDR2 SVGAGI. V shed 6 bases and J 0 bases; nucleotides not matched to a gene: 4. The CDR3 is CASRPTGGSGNTIYF. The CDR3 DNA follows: TGTGCCAGCAGGCCAACAGGGGGCTCTGGAAACACCATATATTTT.

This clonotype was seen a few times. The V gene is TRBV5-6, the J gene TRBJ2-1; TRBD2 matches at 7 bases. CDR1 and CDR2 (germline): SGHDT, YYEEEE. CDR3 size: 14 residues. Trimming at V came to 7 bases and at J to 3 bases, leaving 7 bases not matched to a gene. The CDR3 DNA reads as TGTGCCAGCGATATAGCGGGCCACTACAATGAGCAGTTCTTC. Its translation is CASDIAGHYNEQFF.